What follows are 2 T cell receptor beta chains derived from one specimen sequenced in a study of post-analysis software for immune sequencing data. Findings and caveats of the study: A handful of TRBV segments were significantly more frequent in patients than in controls. TRBV5-6, TRBV5-1 and TRBV20-1 were among these segments.

Their antigens remain unidentified. Tagging with unique molecular identifiers was a feature of the TCR beta cDNA libraries. TCRdb re-called the PCR reads through MiXCR, storing one row per CDR3 protein. This sample carries about 820,000 distinct CDR3 sequences, under 70% of them seen once, and the ten largest clones take approximately 4.5%. Sequencing was performed on blood. These receptor sequences come from a girl aged 10-17 years with multiple sclerosis.

This clonotype was observed a few times. The chain links TRBV7-2 to TRBJ2-1; no clear D gene. This CDR3 comprises 15 residues. Trimming removed 5 bases at V and 6 bases at J, with 17 bases between. Germline CDR1 and CDR2: SGHTA and FQGNSA. The DNA for the CDR3 is TGTGCCAGCAGCCAAAGTGGACCCCGGAGCAATGAGCAGTTCTTC. This translates into CASSQSGPRSNEQFF.

This chain links TRBV4-1 with TRBJ2-7; no reliable D call. The CDR3 length is 16 residues. With 0 bases removed from V and 0 bases from J, the gap between germline ends came to 12 bases. The V gene's germline CDR1 is MGHRA and CDR2 YSYEKL. CDR3 sequence: CASSQDRHQPSYEQYF. DNA for the CDR3: TGCGCCAGCAGCCAAGATCGGCACCAACCCTCCTACGAGCAGTACTTC.